This TCR beta chain was obtained from a study of beta chain features in type 1 diabetes. At the level of the study: Age, gender and cell yields were similar between patients and healthy donors. Study-wide results and caveats: Insertions at VDJ junctions were less frequent in type 1 diabetes patients. These patients also deleted more nucleotides at the same junctions. Shorter TCRB CDR3s, moderately but significantly so, were found in Type 1 diabetes patients in all four CD4+ subsets.

Every bit of the isolated RNA underwent reverse transcription, so sequencing read expressed TCRB transcripts. The repertoire was sequenced with immunoSEQ multiplex PCR; TCRdb's copy has only in-frame clones and lacks some. The sample records 120,000 to 150,000 clones, about an eighth being singletons. CD45RO/CCR7/CD25/CD127/CD95/CD27 sorting isolated CD4+ naive, central memory, regulatory and stem cell-like memory cells. Between the trimmed V and J ends, which lost 1 base and 7 bases, there was a span of 10 bases. Germline CDR1 is GTSNPN and CDR2 is SVGIG (reference sequence). This CDR3 has 12 residues. To note about this clone: Its antigen is not identified.

Sequenced input: central memory CD4+ T cells from blood. The chain joins TRBV30 to TRBJ2-5; D is ambiguous. The source is a man aged 18 to 35 with type 1 diabetes. Here the CDR3 DNA reads TGTGCCTGGAGTGCAAGGGCGAGGACCCAGTACTTC. This sequence encodes CAWSARARTQYF.